The source of this TCR beta chain is a study of control samples from healthy donors and cancer patients. The CDR3 has 14 amino acids. V lost 5 bases and J lost 2, with 12 bases in between. CDR1 and CDR2 (germline): SGHNT, YENEEA. Here immunoSEQ multiplex PCR was the method, and the copy in TCRdb shows in-frame clones only, minus some. The repertoire holds about 140,000 clones, with 90% to 95% as singletons. This receptor was identified in a man in his forties in good health. Sequencing was performed on blood. The genes are TRBV11-3 and TRBJ1-1; no reliable D call. The CDR3 DNA follows: TGTGCCAGCAGCCTCGCCAGACGCAACACTGAAGCTTTCTTT. This translates into CASSLARRNTEAFF.